This entry lists 29 T cell receptor beta chains sequenced from one sample in a study of cytomegalovirus exposure and HLA in healthy donors. The protocol was immunoSEQ multiplex PCR, while the TCRdb copy is restricted to in-frame clones and leaves out a portion. This table holds approximately 300,000 clones, roughly 85% found once. Sequenced: PBMCs. The receptors stem from a woman under 30 in good health and CMV-seronegative.

The chain carries TRBV5-5 and TRBJ2-7; 7 bases are shared with TRBD2. Germline CDR1 is SGHKS and CDR2 is YYEKEE (reference sequence). The junction had 7 bases not matched to a gene; V was cut back by 5 bases and J by 2 bases. The CDR3 totals 14 residues. The CDR3 coding sequence is TGTGCCAGCAGACTAGCGCACACTACCTACGAGCAGTACTTC. This codes for CASRLAHTTYEQYF.

This clone was recorded only once. The chain links TRBV9 to TRBJ2-7, with TRBD1 as a possible D gene (5 bases). There are 15 residues in the CDR3. Germline V lookup: CDR1 SGDLS, CDR2 YYNGEE. V lost 3 bases and J 4 bases, leaving 17 bases between the germline ends. The CDR3 loop reads CASSATSDGAYEQYF. In DNA, the CDR3 is TGTGCCAGCAGCGCCACCTCTGATGGGGCTTACGAGCAGTACTTC. Full variable domain (remainder filled in from reference TRBV9 and TRBJ2-7): DSGVTQTPKHLITATGQRVTLRCSPRSGDLSVYWYQQSLDQGLQFLIQYYNGEERAKGNILERFSAQQFPDLHSELNLSSLELGDSALYFCASSATSDGAYEQYFGPGTRLTVT.

The J gene is TRBJ1-2, the V gene TRBV2; 9 positions match TRBD1. CDR3 size: 11 residues. V shed 11 bases and J 6 bases; nucleotides not matched to a gene: 4. The germline V gene has CDR1 SNHLY and CDR2 FYNNEI. For the CDR3, the DNA is TGTGCCGGCCGACAGGGGGATGGCTACACCTTC. Protein sequence: CAGRQGDGYTF.

J is TRBJ2-5 and V is TRBV4-3, with 7 nucleotides matching TRBD1. There are 16 residues in the CDR3. The ends lost 0 bases at V and 6 bases at J; junction bases unmatched: 10. The germline gives CDR1 LGHNA, CDR2 YSLEER. This chain's CDR3 is CASSQDRGQPLKTQYF. CDR3 sequence (DNA): TGCGCCAGCAGCCAAGATAGGGGGCAGCCATTGAAGACCCAGTACTTC.

The gene calls are TRBV6-5 and TRBJ1-1; 7 bases are a match to TRBD1. The germline V gene encodes CDR1 MNHEY and CDR2 SVGAGI. The CDR3 contains 13 residues. The V and J ends lost 6 bases and 5 bases, in that order; junction bases with no gene match: 6. The CDR3: CASRRQGKTEAFF. CDR3 sequence (DNA): TGTGCCAGCAGGAGACAGGGAAAGACTGAAGCTTTCTTT.

The J gene is TRBJ2-1, the V gene TRBV27, with TRBD2 matching 10 bases. This CDR3 has 15 amino acids. V was clipped by 3 bases and J by 10 bases; unmatched bases: 9. The germline V gene has CDR1 MNHEY and CDR2 SMNVEV (reference sequence). The CDR3 nucleotides are TGTGCCAGCAGTTTGCGGCTAGCGGGAGATGGCGAGCAGTTCTTC. This translates into CASSLRLAGDGEQFF.

This chain connects TRBV27 to TRBJ2-7; D might be TRBD1 (6 bases). The CDR3 length is 14 residues. Germline V CDR1 and CDR2: MNHEY, SMNVEV (reference sequence). The V and J ends lost 3 bases and 3 bases respectively, with 12 bases between them. The CDR3 spells CASSLGARHYEQYF. In DNA, the CDR3 is TGTGCCAGCAGTTTGGGGGCTAGACACTACGAGCAGTACTTC.

The chain employs TRBV5-4 and TRBJ2-7, with 7 bases matching TRBD1. This CDR3 comprises 15 residues. Germline-derived CDR1 and CDR2 are SGHNT and YYREEE (reference sequence). The J segment lost 3 bases and the V segment lost 0 bases, leaving 6 bases of the junction unmatched. CDR3: CASSLAKGQDYEQYF. CDR3 nucleotide sequence: TGTGCCAGCAGCTTGGCCAAAGGACAGGACTACGAGCAGTACTTC.

The V gene is TRBV19, the J gene TRBJ1-5, with no clear D. Germline-derived CDR1 and CDR2 are LNHDA and SQIVND (reference sequence). Trimming took 1 base from V and 5 from J, leaving 12 bases between them. This CDR3 is built from 15 residues. The CDR3 DNA follows: TGTGCCAGTAGTATAGGTAGGGCGAGGGATCAGCCCCAGCATTTT. Its protein is CASSIGRARDQPQHF.

This chain links TRBV29-1 with TRBJ2-7; TRBD2 aligns across 9 bases. From germline, CDR1 is SQVTM and CDR2 ANQGSEA. V shed 7 bases, J shed 3 bases, and the junction held 4 bases outside the gene matches. CDR3 size: 12 residues. The CDR3 is CSAGLASYEQYF. CDR3 nucleotides: TGCAGCGCCGGACTAGCGAGCTACGAGCAGTACTTC.

The chain joins TRBV5-1 to TRBJ2-7, with 8 positions matching TRBD1. CDR1 is SGHRS, CDR2 YFSETQ, per germline. The length of the CDR3 is 15 residues. V trimming: 3 bases; J trimming: 2 bases; junction bases outside the gene matches: 7. The CDR3 bases are TGCGCCAGCAGCTGGGGACAGGTCGCCACCTACGAGCAGTACTTC. Translation gives CASSWGQVATYEQYF.

The V gene is TRBV27, the J gene TRBJ2-1, with 9 bases lining up with TRBD1. The CDR3 consists of 14 residues. CDR1 MNHEY and CDR2 SMNVEV come from the germline V gene (reference sequence). Losses at the gene ends were 6 bases for V and 7 bases for J; bases not matched to a gene: 7. CDR3: CASRRTGGRNEQFF. Written as DNA, the CDR3 is TGTGCCAGCAGAAGAACAGGGGGCAGGAATGAGCAGTTCTTC.

The chain is built from TRBV9 and TRBJ2-3; 12 nucleotides match TRBD2. The trim removed 4 bases at V and 0 bases at J, leaving 6 bases unmatched. Germline CDR1 reads SGDLS; CDR2 reads YYNGEE. The CDR3 is 17 residues long. The CDR3 spells CASSLPGTSGSTDTQYF. The CDR3 DNA reads as TGTGCCAGCAGCTTACCCGGGACTAGCGGGAGCACAGATACGCAGTATTTT.

V usage is TRBV2 and J usage is TRBJ2-7, with TRBD1 matching over 7 bases. The CDR3 totals 15 residues. The trim removed 3 bases at V and 3 bases at J, leaving 8 bases unmatched. Germline V CDR1 and CDR2: SNHLY, FYNNEI. The CDR3 is CASSDGQAGYYEQYF. CDR3 DNA sequence: TGTGCCAGCAGTGACGGACAGGCCGGATACTACGAGCAGTACTTC.

The chain couples TRBV4-3 to TRBJ2-7; TRBD1 aligns across 7 bases. The V gene end was trimmed by 4 bases and the J gene end by 2 bases; junction bases not matched to a gene: 5. CDR1 is LGHNA and CDR2 is YSLEER in the germline V gene. The CDR3 is made up of 14 amino acids. Written as DNA, the CDR3 is TGCGCCAGCAGCCCGGGACAGCGGACCTACGAGCAGTACTTC. The encoded protein is CASSPGQRTYEQYF.

V and J are TRBV5-1 and TRBJ2-5; 7 positions agree with TRBD2. The CDR3 has 14 residues. Per the germline V gene, CDR1 is SGHRS and CDR2 is YFSETQ. Trimming at V came to 0 bases and at J to 5 bases, leaving 4 bases not matched to a gene. The CDR3 sequence: CASSLVGGDETQYF. The DNA for the CDR3 is TGCGCCAGCAGCTTGGTGGGAGGGGACGAGACCCAGTACTTC.

V and J are TRBV5-6 and TRBJ2-7, with D maybe TRBD1 (6 bases). This CDR3 spans 15 amino acids. Germline CDR1 is SGHDT and CDR2 is YYEEEE. Trimming removed 0 bases at V and 2 bases at J, with 12 bases between. The CDR3 protein is CASSLGGTKAYEQYF. For the CDR3, the DNA is TGTGCCAGCAGCTTGGGGGGGACAAAGGCCTACGAGCAGTACTTC.

J is TRBJ2-2 and V is TRBV27; 10 nucleotides align to TRBD2. The junction had 14 bases not matched to a gene; V was cut back by 5 bases and J by 5 bases. From germline, CDR1 is MNHEY and CDR2 SMNVEV (reference sequence). This CDR3 contains 18 residues. CDR3 DNA sequence: TGTGCCAGCAGTCCCCAGCCTCCTAGCGGGAGACGAACCGGGGAGCTGTTTTTT. Protein product: CASSPQPPSGRRTGELFF.

This sequence joins TRBV6-4 and TRBJ2-2; 10 bases fit TRBD2. The germline V gene encodes CDR1 MRHNA and CDR2 SNTAGT. V shed 6 bases and J 3 bases; nucleotides not matched to a gene: 4. The CDR3 spans 15 residues. The CDR3 bases are TGTGCCAGCAGAAGGACTAGCGGCTACACCGGGGAGCTGTTTTTT. Translation gives CASRRTSGYTGELFF.

The CDR3 loop is CASSLMASRTHEQYF. CDR3 DNA: TGTGCCAGCAGCTTAATGGCTAGCAGGACCCACGAGCAGTACTTC. The chain has TRBV7-3 and TRBJ2-7; D may be TRBD2 (5 bases). The CDR3 spans 15 residues. Trimming stripped 1 base from V and 5 bases from J, with 15 bases between. The V gene's germline CDR1 is SGHTA and CDR2 FQGTGA.

This clone was found once. This chain's CDR3 is CASSSGGVGYGYTF. CDR3 DNA sequence: TGCGCCAGCAGCTCTGGAGGGGTAGGATATGGCTACACCTTC. The gene calls are TRBV5-1 and TRBJ1-2, with D maybe TRBD1 (5 bases). Trimming left V 3 bases short and J 5 bases short, with 14 bases between. Germline V gene sequence: CDR1 SGHRS, CDR2 YFSETQ. There are 14 residues in the CDR3.

Only one count was recorded for this clone. V is TRBV27 and J is TRBJ2-7; TRBD2 might be the D (6 bases). Germline lookup yields CDR1 MNHEY and CDR2 SMNVEV (reference sequence). The CDR3 runs 16 residues. V dropped 0 bases and J dropped 2 bases, with 14 bases sitting between them. CDR3 coding DNA: TGTGCCAGCAGTTTATCTTTAGCGGAGATAACCTACGAGCAGTACTTC. Translation gives CASSLSLAEITYEQYF.

The chain uses TRBV4-3 and TRBJ2-7; tentative D call: TRBD2 (6 bases). Trimming shortened V by 1 base and J by 3 bases, and 22 bases separated the two germline ends. The CDR3 is 18 amino acids. Germline V gives CDR1 LGHNA, CDR2 YSLEER. CDR3 DNA: TGCGCCAGCAGCCAAGGGGCCGGGGGAGGAGTGAGGGACTACGAGCAGTACTTC. Translated: CASSQGAGGGVRDYEQYF.

This rearrangement joins TRBV10-3 to TRBJ2-3; D might be TRBD2 (6 bases). CDR1 is ENHRY and CDR2 is SYGVKD in the germline V gene. This CDR3 comprises 15 residues. Trimming pared 6 bases from V and 1 base from J, leaving 14 bases between. The CDR3 loop is CAIRGRDSRTDTQYF. CDR3 DNA sequence: TGTGCCATCAGGGGACGGGACTCCCGCACAGATACGCAGTATTTT.

The chain uses TRBV9 and TRBJ1-4; D gene unclear. The CDR3 runs 14 residues. In germline, CDR1 is SGDLS, CDR2 YYNGEE. The germline V and J ends were trimmed by 0 bases and 7 bases, with 10 bases remaining between them. The CDR3 sequence is CASSVDVAGEKLFF. In nucleotides, the CDR3 is TGTGCCAGCAGCGTAGATGTGGCGGGTGAAAAACTGTTTTTT.

This chain connects TRBV5-1 to TRBJ1-2; D uncertain. The germline V gene has CDR1 SGHRS and CDR2 YFSETQ. The CDR3 is 14 residues long. The germline V and J ends were trimmed by 0 bases and 5 bases, with 11 bases remaining between them. CDR3: CASSLVWQAYGYTF. DNA of the CDR3: TGCGCCAGCAGCTTGGTTTGGCAGGCGTATGGCTACACCTTC.

The chain employs TRBV5-4 and TRBJ2-5; 11 bases map to TRBD1. V was pared by 4 bases and J by 5 bases, with 4 bases of the junction left unmatched. This CDR3 is 14 amino acids long. Looked up from germline, CDR1 is SGHNT and CDR2 is YYREEE (reference sequence). The CDR3 loop is CASSVGQGVETQYF. The CDR3 DNA is TGTGCCAGCAGCGTGGGACAGGGGGTCGAGACCCAGTACTTC.

The chain combines TRBV18 with TRBJ2-7, with D possibly TRBD2 on 5 matching bases. The CDR3 length is 12 residues. Germline CDR1 is KGHSH and CDR2 is LQKENI. V was trimmed by 1 base and J by 6 bases, leaving 7 bases between them. The CDR3 sequence: CASSPREGEQYF. The DNA of the CDR3 is TGTGCCAGCTCACCACGCGAGGGCGAGCAGTACTTC.

The chain employs TRBV5-1 and TRBJ2-3, with 10 nucleotides matching TRBD1. V was pared by 5 bases and J by 3 bases, with 6 bases of the junction left unmatched. The CDR3 is made up of 15 amino acids. Germline V gene sequence: CDR1 SGHRS, CDR2 YFSETQ. This CDR3 is CASRPWDRGTDTQYF. In DNA, the CDR3 is TGCGCCAGCAGGCCCTGGGACAGGGGAACAGATACGCAGTATTTT.